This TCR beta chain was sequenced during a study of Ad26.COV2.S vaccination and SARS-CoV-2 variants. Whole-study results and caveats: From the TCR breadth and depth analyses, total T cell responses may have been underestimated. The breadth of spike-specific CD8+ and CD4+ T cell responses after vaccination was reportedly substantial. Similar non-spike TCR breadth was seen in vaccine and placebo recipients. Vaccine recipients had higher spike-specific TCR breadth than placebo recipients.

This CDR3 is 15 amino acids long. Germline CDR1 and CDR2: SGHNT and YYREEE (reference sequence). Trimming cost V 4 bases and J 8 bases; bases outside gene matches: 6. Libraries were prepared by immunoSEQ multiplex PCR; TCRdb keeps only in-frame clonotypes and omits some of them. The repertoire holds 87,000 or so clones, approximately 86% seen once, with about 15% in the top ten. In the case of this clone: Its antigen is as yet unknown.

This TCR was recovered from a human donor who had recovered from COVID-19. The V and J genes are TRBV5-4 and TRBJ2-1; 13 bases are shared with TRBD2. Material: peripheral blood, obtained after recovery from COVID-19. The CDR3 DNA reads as TGTGCCAGCAGCCGGACTAGCGGGAGTATCGATGAGCAGTTCTTC. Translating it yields CASSRTSGSIDEQFF.